The 17 T cell receptor beta chains reported below all come from one sample, sequenced in a study of T cells in Graves' hyperthyroidism and ophthalmopathy. The CDR3 regions of TCR beta were amplified from RNA transcripts. First-round RT-PCR targeting the TCR CDR3 was performed with the HTBI primer set. TCRdb redid the calling of the multiplex PCR reads with MiXCR, one entry per CDR3 protein. Here the sample spans about 560,000 distinct CDR3 sequences, roughly 17% being singletons. The sequenced sample was blood. Every receptor here comes from a woman between 18 and 29 years old with Graves' hyperthyroidism.

This chain uses TRBV4-2 with TRBJ2-7, with 12 nucleotides matching TRBD2. This CDR3 has 18 residues. J was trimmed by 1 base and V by 2 bases; bases with no gene match: 9. The germline V gene has CDR1 LGHNA and CDR2 YNFKEQ. CDR3 DNA sequence: TGTGCCAGCAGCCAAAACGCCCTACTAGCGGGAGGTTCCTACGAGCAGTACTTC. Protein: CASSQNALLAGGSYEQYF.

This clonotype was detected a few times. The gene calls are TRBV5-1 and TRBJ1-6; D is possibly TRBD1 (5 bases). CDR3 length: 16 residues. The V end lost 5 bases, the J end lost 7 bases, and 19 bases lay between the germline ends. Germline V gene lookup returns CDR1 SGHRS and CDR2 YFSETQ. CDR3 in DNA: TGCGCCAGCAGACCGGTCTACAGGCCGTCCAATTCACCCCTCCACTTT. Translating it yields CASRPVYRPSNSPLHF.

The chain combines TRBV7-9 with TRBJ1-4, with a possible D match to TRBD1 (5 bases). In germline, CDR1 is SEHNR, CDR2 FQNEAQ (reference sequence). CDR3 length equals 15 residues. V shed 1 base and J shed 6 bases, with 12 bases lying between them. For the CDR3, the DNA is TGTGCCAGCAGCTTAGTGTTGGGACTCCATGAAAAACTGTTTTTT. Translated: CASSLVLGLHEKLFF.

This clonotype has at least ten counts. This rearrangement joins TRBV12-3 or TRBV12-4 to TRBJ2-1, with 14 positions matching TRBD2. V shed 4 bases, J shed 6 bases, and the junction held 5 bases outside the gene matches. CDR3 length equals 16 residues. The CDR3 loop reads CASSSTGTSGGNEQFF. CDR3 coding DNA: TGTGCCAGCAGTTCAACTGGGACTAGCGGGGGCAATGAGCAGTTCTTC.

Many counts were recorded for this clonotype. The CDR3, as DNA: TGTGCCAGCAGCTTAGTGGCCAGTGAGCAGTTCTTC. Its protein is CASSLVASEQFF. V is TRBV7-9 and J is TRBJ2-1; no clear D. Deletions cut 1 base from V and 9 bases from J, with 7 bases between. The germline V gene has CDR1 SEHNR and CDR2 FQNEAQ (reference sequence). The CDR3 sequence is 12 residues long.

This clonotype has ten or more counts. The chain combines TRBV6-2 or TRBV6-3 with TRBJ1-1, with D possibly being TRBD1 (5 bases). The CDR3 totals 16 residues. Germline V gene lookup returns CDR1 MNHEY and CDR2 SVGEGT. V was clipped by 2 bases and J by 2 bases, with 15 bases between them. DNA for the CDR3: TGTGCCAGCAGTTACCTCGGGACGGCCCGTAACACTGAAGCTTTCTTT. It is translated as CASSYLGTARNTEAFF.

This clonotype was seen more than once but under ten times. The V gene is TRBV2, the J gene TRBJ2-7, with 8 bases that match TRBD2. V shed 5 bases, J shed 7 bases, and the junction held 7 bases outside the gene matches. The CDR3 loop spans 13 amino acids. The germline gives CDR1 SNHLY, CDR2 FYNNEI. Written as DNA, the CDR3 is TGTGCCAGCAGTCTACAGCGGGAGTGGGAGCAGTACTTC. Its protein is CASSLQREWEQYF.

This clonotype has at least ten counts. V and J are TRBV6-1 and TRBJ2-7; 7 bases match TRBD2. V trimming: 3 bases; J trimming: 3 bases; junction bases outside the gene matches: 5. The germline gives CDR1 MNHNS, CDR2 SASEGT. The CDR3 is 14 residues long. CDR3 protein: CASSEVGGFYEQYF. The DNA for the CDR3 is TGTGCCAGCAGTGAGGTCGGGGGGTTCTACGAGCAGTACTTC.

The chain joins TRBV15 to TRBJ2-4; D remains ambiguous. Germline CDR1 is LNHNV and CDR2 is YYDKDF (reference sequence). This CDR3 has 17 residues. The V end lost 1 base, the J end lost 7 bases, and 20 bases lay between the germline ends. CDR3 sequence: CATSRVGGGDNYNIQYF. CDR3 DNA sequence: TGTGCCACCAGCAGAGTGGGCGGTGGTGACAATTATAACATTCAGTACTTC. Full variable domain (outside the CDR3, taken from reference TRBV15 and TRBJ2-4): DAMVIQNPRYQVTQFGKPVTLSCSQTLNHNVMYWYQQKSSQAPKLLFHYYDKDFNNEADTPDNFQSRRPNTSFCFLDIRSPGLGDTAMYLCATSRVGGGDNYNIQYFGAGTRLSVL.

This chain links TRBV30 with TRBJ1-1; D unclear. Germline CDR1 and CDR2: GTSNPN and SVGIG (reference sequence). The CDR3 loop spans 11 amino acids. V gave up 4 bases and J gave up 3 bases, with 6 bases separating them. As DNA, the CDR3 is TGTGCCTGGAATAGGGACACTGAAGCTTTCTTT. Protein sequence: CAWNRDTEAFF.

The chain links TRBV28 to TRBJ2-7, with D tentatively TRBD1 or TRBD2 (5 bases each). Germline CDR1 and CDR2: MDHEN and SYDVKM. This CDR3 contains 14 residues. V was cut by 2 bases and J by 5 bases, with 13 bases left in between. The CDR3: CASSLGGRTNEQYF. The DNA for the CDR3 is TGTGCCAGCAGTTTAGGGGGACGTACAAACGAGCAGTACTTC.

The chain carries TRBV10-1 and TRBJ2-7; 9 bases match TRBD2. J was trimmed by 13 bases and V by 6 bases; bases with no gene match: 16. CDR3 length: 14 residues. Per germline, CDR1 WNHNN and CDR2 SYGVQD (reference sequence). The CDR3 spells CASRSPSREREDYF. CDR3 in DNA: TGCGCCAGCAGGAGCCCCTCCCGGGAGCGGGAGGATTACTTC.

The chain employs TRBV7-9 and TRBJ1-1; maybe TRBD1 (5 bases). Trimming removed 2 bases at V and 0 bases at J, with 10 bases between. The CDR3 runs to 15 residues. CDR1 SEHNR and CDR2 FQNEAQ come from the germline V gene (reference sequence). CDR3 residues: CASSLRGGVNTEAFF. In nucleotides, the CDR3 is TGTGCCAGCAGCTTACGGGGGGGGGTGAACACTGAAGCTTTCTTT.

This chain links TRBV6-1 with TRBJ1-2; 12 positions match TRBD1. The V and J ends lost 4 bases and 7 bases, in that order; junction bases with no gene match: 7. There are 15 residues in the CDR3. Germline V gene lookup returns CDR1 MNHNS and CDR2 SASEGT. The CDR3 nucleotides read TGTGCCAGCAGTGCCGGGACAGGGGGCTCGGGTGGCTACACCTTC. It codes for CASSAGTGGSGGYTF.

This clonotype turned up a few times. This chain joins TRBV27 and TRBJ1-1; D is possibly TRBD1 (5 bases). The length of the CDR3 is 15 residues. Trimming took 0 bases from V and 4 from J, leaving 12 bases between them. Germline V gene data show CDR1 as MNHEY and CDR2 as SMNVEV (reference sequence). CDR3 nucleotides: TGTGCCAGCAGTTTATCTATGGGGCATAGCACTGAAGCTTTCTTT. It specifies CASSLSMGHSTEAFF.

This clonotype was detected only a few times. The chain uses TRBV7-2 and TRBJ1-5; maybe TRBD1 (5 bases). Germline values: CDR1 SGHTA, CDR2 FQGNSA. The CDR3 is made up of 15 amino acids. V lost 5 bases and J lost 1, with 12 bases in between. The CDR3, as DNA: TGTGCCAGCAGCCCACGGGGGGTGAGCAATCAGCCCCAGCATTTT. Protein sequence: CASSPRGVSNQPQHF.

This clonotype was seen ten or more times. This chain links TRBV7-9 with TRBJ1-1; 8 bases map to TRBD1. Germline CDR1 and CDR2: SEHNR and FQNEAQ (reference sequence). The CDR3 loop spans 11 amino acids. J gave up 10 bases and V 5 bases, and 3 bases lay outside the gene matches. The CDR3 loop reads CASSITGGAFF. CDR3 nucleotide sequence: TGTGCCAGCAGCATTACAGGGGGAGCTTTCTTT.